The clone carrying this TCR beta chain was seen a single time. This sample is drawn from a study of blood T cell repertoires in COVID-19. Turning to the study itself: Acute and convalescent COVID-19 specimens originated in the United States, Italy and Spain. PBMCs, B-cell-depleted T cells, or T cells were the source of the cDNA or gDNA that made up the material.

Patients of the Seattle cohort, enrolled during active infection, were followed longitudinally. The CDR3 is 16 amino acids. Germline CDR1 and CDR2: LNHDA and SQIVND (reference sequence). The V gene lost 3 bases and the J gene lost 9 bases, with 21 bases spanning the gap. Authors' data handling: Quantification of nucleated cells was approximated via reference gene primer amplification. Clones were sequenced by immunoSEQ multiplex PCR, and TCRdb holds only the in-frame ones, with some missing. The V and J calls and clone size were taken over from that table, and D and trimming were inferred from the DNA. Altogether some 110,000 clones are present, roughly 85% being singletons, with the ten largest covering 3.2%.

This rearrangement joins TRBV19 to TRBJ2-1; maybe TRBD2 (6 bases). The source of this sequence is a woman aged 80 or older with COVID-19, enrolled during active disease. Material: peripheral blood. As DNA, the CDR3 is TGTGCCAGTAGTATCCGTGGTAGCGGCAGCTTTGGTGAGCAGTTCTTC. Amino acids: CASSIRGSGSFGEQFF. Looking up the rest from reference TRBV19 and TRBJ2-1 gives the full variable domain: DGGITQSPKYLFRKEGQNVTLSCEQNLNHDAMYWYRQDPGQGLRLIYYSQIVNDFQKGDIAEGYSVSREKKESFPLTVTSAQKNPTAFYLCASSIRGSGSFGEQFFGPGTRLTVL.